This T cell receptor beta chain was profiled in a study of sequential checkpoint blockade in melanoma. Study overall: Both treatment sequences were followed by maintenance nivolumab.

A few counts support this clone. The trim removed 2 bases at V and 4 bases at J, leaving 6 bases unmatched. This CDR3 spans 15 amino acids. The germline V gene encodes CDR1 MNHEY and CDR2 SVGAGI. Profiling relied on immunoSEQ multiplex PCR, and the TCRdb table lists in-frame clones only, not all of them. The sample holds roughly 30,000 clones; over 80% are singletons and the top ten take 17%. Treatment indicated: randomized to nivolumab then ipilimumab (arm A) or the reverse (arm B). This sample comprised CD8+ T cells sorted from blood (inferred from file names), obtained from a patient given nivolumab and ipilimumab in sequence. This clonotype was sampled from a human donor with melanoma. The V and J genes are TRBV6-5 and TRBJ2-7; 9 positions agree with TRBD2. CDR3 amino acids: CASSYGRGGTYEQYF. The CDR3 DNA is TGTGCCAGCAGTTACGGGCGGGGGGGTACGTACGAGCAGTACTTC.